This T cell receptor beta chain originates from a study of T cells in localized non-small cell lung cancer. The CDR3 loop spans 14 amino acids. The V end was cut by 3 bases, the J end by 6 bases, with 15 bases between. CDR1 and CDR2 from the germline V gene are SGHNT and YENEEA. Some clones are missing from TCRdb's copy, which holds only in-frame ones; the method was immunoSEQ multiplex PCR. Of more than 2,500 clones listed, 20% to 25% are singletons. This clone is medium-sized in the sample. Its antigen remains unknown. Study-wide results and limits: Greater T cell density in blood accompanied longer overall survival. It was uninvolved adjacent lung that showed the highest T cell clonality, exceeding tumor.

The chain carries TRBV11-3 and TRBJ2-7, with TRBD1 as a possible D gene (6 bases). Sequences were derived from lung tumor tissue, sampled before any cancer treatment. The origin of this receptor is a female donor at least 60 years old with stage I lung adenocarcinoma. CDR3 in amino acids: CASSLSGAGREQYF. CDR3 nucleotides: TGTGCCAGCAGCTTGTCAGGGGCCGGGCGCGAGCAGTACTTC.